Below, 17 T cell receptor beta chains from the same sample are listed, as sequenced in a study of blood T cell repertoires in COVID-19. TCRdb's table, derived via immunoSEQ multiplex PCR, lists solely in-frame clones and lacks some. The table includes fewer than 350,000 clones, about 86% detected once. The sequenced sample consisted of peripheral blood. All receptors come from a young woman with COVID-19, enrolled during active disease.

This clone came up once. V gene TRBV10-1 combines with J gene TRBJ2-3; 12 bases are a match to TRBD2. In germline, CDR1 is WNHNN, CDR2 SYGVQD (reference sequence). J gave up 9 bases and V 6 bases, and 13 bases lay outside the gene matches. This CDR3 is 16 amino acids long. Here the CDR3 DNA reads TGCGCCAGCAGCGAAAGACTAGCGGGGGACCTTCGGACGCAGTATTTT. Translated: CASSERLAGDLRTQYF.

The chain recombines TRBV28 with TRBJ1-1, with TRBD1 as a possible D gene (6 bases). In germline, CDR1 is MDHEN, CDR2 SYDVKM. CDR3 length: 14 amino acids. Trimming shortened V by 7 bases and J by 5 bases, and 17 bases separated the two germline ends. The CDR3 DNA reads TGTGCCAGCAACCTAGGGGGGGAGAGTACTGAAGCTTTCTTT. Its translation is CASNLGGESTEAFF.

This clone is a singleton in its sample. The chain carries TRBV5-1 and TRBJ2-1, with D unclear. The CDR3 runs 12 residues. Per germline, CDR1 SGHRS and CDR2 YFSETQ. Trimming took 0 bases from V and 6 from J, leaving 4 bases between them. CDR3 in DNA: TGCGCCAGCAGCTTGGTTCGCAATGAGCAGTTCTTC. Protein: CASSLVRNEQFF.

The chain is built from TRBV5-6 and TRBJ1-6, with 8 bases that match TRBD1. This CDR3 spans 14 amino acids. V shed 5 bases and J 8 bases; nucleotides not matched to a gene: 6. Per the germline V gene, CDR1 is SGHDT and CDR2 is YYEEEE. This chain's CDR3 is CASSFGTGYSPLHF. The CDR3 DNA is TGTGCCAGCAGTTTTGGGACAGGTTATTCACCCCTCCACTTT. Drawing the rest from reference TRBV5-6 and TRBJ1-6, the complete variable domain is DAGVTQSPTHLIKTRGQQVTLRCSPKSGHDTVSWYQQALGQGPQFIFQYYEEEERQRGNFPDRFSGHQFPNYSSELNVNALLLGDSALYLCASSFGTGYSPLHFGNGTRLTVT.

CDR3 amino acids: CASTLSSTDTQYF. The CDR3 bases are TGTGCCAGCACACTATCGAGCACAGATACGCAGTATTTT. The chain has TRBV27 and TRBJ2-3; D gene ambiguous. The V gene lost 7 bases and the J gene lost 0 bases, with 8 bases spanning the gap. CDR3 length: 13 amino acids. Germline V lookup: CDR1 MNHEY, CDR2 SMNVEV (reference sequence).

The V call is TRBV5-1, the J call TRBJ2-3; D is perhaps TRBD1 (6 bases). The CDR3 extends over 15 amino acids. Looked up from germline, CDR1 is SGHRS and CDR2 is YFSETQ. Trimming shortened V by 1 base and J by 6 bases, and 15 bases separated the two germline ends. CDR3 loop: CASSLFLQGTDTQYF. DNA of the CDR3: TGCGCCAGCAGCTTGTTTTTACAGGGAACTGATACGCAGTATTTT.

The gene calls are TRBV19 and TRBJ1-2, with D unresolved. The germline gives CDR1 LNHDA, CDR2 SQIVND (reference sequence). There are 12 residues in the CDR3. V was cut by 5 bases and J by 1 base, with 5 bases left in between. Here the CDR3 DNA reads TGTGCCAGTAGTCCCCATAACTATGGCTACACCTTC. It codes for CASSPHNYGYTF.

The CDR3 DNA sequence: TGTGCCAGCAGCTCTCAAGGGGTTGAGGGCTACACCTTC. It codes for CASSSQGVEGYTF. This rearrangement joins TRBV7-9 to TRBJ1-2, with D tentatively TRBD1 (5 bases). CDR3 length: 13 amino acids. Germline V gene data show CDR1 as SEHNR and CDR2 as FQNEAQ (reference sequence). Trimming took 4 bases from V and 8 from J, leaving 14 bases between them.

The chain combines TRBV10-2 with TRBJ1-1; TRBD1 aligns across 7 bases. Germline CDR1 is WSHSY and CDR2 is SAAADI. The J segment lost 0 bases and the V segment lost 7 bases, leaving 2 bases of the junction unmatched. CDR3 length equals 13 residues. CDR3 nucleotides: TGCGCCAGCACTGGACAGGTGAACACTGAAGCTTTCTTT. This codes for CASTGQVNTEAFF.

The chain is built from TRBV5-1 and TRBJ2-3; 12 nucleotides align to TRBD2. The germline gives CDR1 SGHRS, CDR2 YFSETQ. Trimming removed 2 bases from V and 2 bases from J; junction bases left unmatched: 3. The CDR3 is made up of 16 amino acids. This chain's CDR3 is CASSFGLAGLTDTQYF. As DNA, the CDR3 is TGCGCCAGCAGCTTCGGACTAGCGGGACTCACAGATACGCAGTATTTT.

The chain uses TRBV5-1 and TRBJ1-5; D not certain. V lost 3 bases and J 4 bases, leaving 17 bases between the germline ends. The CDR3 is 16 residues long. CDR1 SGHRS and CDR2 YFSETQ come from the germline V gene. CDR3 coding DNA: TGCGCCAGCAGCTATCTCTGTGAACGGGATAATCAGCCCCAGCATTTT. Protein sequence: CASSYLCERDNQPQHF.

This clone was seen just once. The V call is TRBV6-5, the J call TRBJ2-7; a weak D match, TRBD1 (6 bases). The V gene's germline CDR1 is MNHEY and CDR2 SVGAGI. CDR3 size: 15 residues. Trimming cost V 6 bases and J 2 bases, with 17 bases left between them. CDR3 DNA sequence: TGTGCCAGCAGGCCCCAGGGGCCGTCTACCTACGAGCAGTACTTC. Amino acids: CASRPQGPSTYEQYF.

This clone was detected only a few times. The gene calls are TRBV7-9 and TRBJ1-1; the match to TRBD1 covers 9 bases. This CDR3 has 14 amino acids. Per the germline V gene, CDR1 is SEHNR and CDR2 is FQNEAQ (reference sequence). The V and J ends lost 4 bases and 10 bases, in that order; junction bases with no gene match: 10. The CDR3 is CASSSPDRGSGAFF. The CDR3 coding sequence is TGTGCCAGCAGCTCACCCGACAGGGGGAGTGGAGCTTTCTTT.

This sequence joins TRBV15 and TRBJ1-1; D is ambiguous. With 1 base removed from V and 8 bases from J, the gap between germline ends came to 14 bases. The V gene's germline CDR1 is LNHNV and CDR2 YYDKDF (reference sequence). CDR3 length: 14 residues. The CDR3 DNA reads as TGTGCCACCAGCAGAGGGATAGGTACAGTCGAAGCTTTCTTT. Protein: CATSRGIGTVEAFF.

The DNA for the CDR3 is TGCGCCAGCAGCCTTAACGCACCGGACAGGGGGTATGGCTACACCTTC. Amino acid sequence: CASSLNAPDRGYGYTF. The chain employs TRBV4-1 and TRBJ1-2; 10 nucleotides match TRBD1. V was pared by 4 bases and J by 5 bases, with 10 bases of the junction left unmatched. The CDR3 has 16 amino acids. The germline CDR1 and CDR2 sequences are MGHRA and YSYEKL.

The chain is built from TRBV15 and TRBJ1-2; no clear D gene. Germline V gene lookup returns CDR1 LNHNV and CDR2 YYDKDF (reference sequence). The CDR3 runs to 15 residues. V lost 0 bases and J lost 11, with 19 bases in between. CDR3 sequence (DNA): TGTGCCACCAGCAGAGATTTTGGGCCCCCGTCTGATTACACCTTC. Protein product: CATSRDFGPPSDYTF.

The genes are TRBV7-8 and TRBJ2-1, with D maybe TRBD1 (5 bases). The CDR3 has 15 residues. V was pared by 5 bases and J by 4 bases, with 15 bases between. Per germline, CDR1 SGHVS and CDR2 FQNEAQ. The CDR3 bases are TGTGCCAGCAGCCCCCTTGGGGCGAGGTACAATGAGCAGTTCTTC. Encoded protein: CASSPLGARYNEQFF.